The 8 T cell receptor beta chains listed next were all sequenced from one sample in a study of T-cell memory formation after mild COVID-19. TCRdb redid the calling of the 5' RACE reads with MiXCR, one entry per CDR3 protein. Of 200,000 to 250,000 distinct CDR3 sequences in the sample, around a tenth were seen once. The sequencing input was PBMCs or a T cell subset sorted from them (not recorded which). The source of these receptors is a man aged 18 to 29 who had mild COVID-19 (a few samples of this study predate the infection). Cell type and time point are not known.

This clonotype was found many times. The chain links TRBV7-2 to TRBJ1-2; TRBD1 might be the D (6 bases). Trimming stripped 4 bases from V and 6 bases from J, with 12 bases between. Germline V gene sequence: CDR1 SGHTA, CDR2 FQGNSA. The CDR3 runs to 13 residues. The CDR3 bases are TGTGCCAGCAGCTGGAAGGCAGGGGATGGCTACACCTTC. The encoded protein is CASSWKAGDGYTF. Based on the CDR3 plus reference TRBV7-2 and TRBJ1-2, the full variable domain is GAGVSQSPSNKVTEKGKDVELRCDPISGHTALYWYRQSLGQGLEFLIYFQGNSAPDKSGLPSDRFSAERTGGSVSTLTIQRTQQEDSAVYLCASSWKAGDGYTFGSGTRLTVV.

The rearrangement uses TRBV5-4 and TRBJ1-1, with 8 bases fitting TRBD1. The CDR3 covers 17 residues. Germline CDR1 reads SGHNT; CDR2 reads YYREEE (reference sequence). J gave up 3 bases and V 0 bases, and 10 bases lay outside the gene matches. This CDR3 reads CASSLGPTGALYTEAFF. The CDR3 region has the DNA TGTGCCAGCAGCTTGGGCCCGACAGGGGCCCTCTACACTGAAGCTTTCTTT.

The chain carries TRBV6-2 or TRBV6-3 and TRBJ2-7; unclear D gene. Trimming took off 7 bases at V and 5 bases at J, with 15 bases between the two ends. Germline CDR1 MNHEY, CDR2 SVGEGT. The CDR3 is 13 amino acids. The CDR3: CASTEVTENEQYF. DNA of the CDR3: TGTGCCAGCACCGAGGTTACGGAAAACGAGCAGTACTTC.

This rearrangement joins TRBV5-4 to TRBJ1-3; D unclear. The length of the CDR3 is 16 residues. Germline loops: CDR1 SGHNT, CDR2 YYREEE (reference sequence). Trimming removed 0 bases at V and 0 bases at J, with 10 bases between. This chain's CDR3 is CASSLADPFSGNTIYF. CDR3 DNA: TGTGCCAGCAGCTTGGCCGATCCGTTCTCTGGAAACACCATATATTTT.

This clonotype was seen more than once but under ten times. This chain connects TRBV12-5 to TRBJ2-2; D possibly corresponds to TRBD1 (6 bases). Per germline, CDR1 LGHNT and CDR2 FRNRAP. The V gene lost 8 bases and the J gene lost 3 bases, with 10 bases spanning the gap. The CDR3 loop spans 13 amino acids. CDR3 region: CASRQAHTGELFF. The CDR3 DNA follows: TGTGCTAGTCGACAGGCTCACACCGGGGAGCTGTTTTTT. Drawing the rest from reference TRBV12-5 and TRBJ2-2, the complete variable domain is DARVTQTPRHKVTEMGQEVTMRCQPILGHNTVFWYRQTMMQGLELLAYFRNRAPLDDSGMPKDRFSAEMPDATLATLKIQPSEPRDSAVYFCASRQAHTGELFFGEGSRLTVL.

This clonotype showed up many times. The chain employs TRBV9 and TRBJ1-2; D unclear. Germline V gene sequence: CDR1 SGDLS, CDR2 YYNGEE. The CDR3 has 12 residues. V was shortened by 7 bases and J by 0 bases, with 7 bases between the two germline ends. The CDR3 coding sequence is TGTGCCAGCTCCCCGGCTAACTATGGCTACACCTTC. It codes for CASSPANYGYTF.

V usage is TRBV5-1 and J usage is TRBJ2-3, with D hard to call. In germline, CDR1 is SGHRS, CDR2 YFSETQ. The CDR3 extends over 15 amino acids. With 0 bases removed from V and 4 bases from J, the gap between germline ends came to 12 bases. The CDR3 loop reads CASSLGAIPADTQYF. CDR3 nucleotide sequence: TGCGCCAGCAGCTTGGGAGCTATTCCGGCAGATACGCAGTATTTT.

The table lists this clonotype with many counts. The chain is built from TRBV5-6 and TRBJ1-1; D is unclear. The CDR3 loop spans 17 amino acids. Germline V gene data show CDR1 as SGHDT and CDR2 as YYEEEE. Between the trimmed V and J ends, which lost 0 bases and 0 bases, there was a span of 15 bases. The CDR3 loop is CASSLGAADGMNTEAFF. CDR3 sequence (DNA): TGTGCCAGCAGCTTGGGGGCCGCGGACGGAATGAACACTGAAGCTTTCTTT. Based on the CDR3 plus reference TRBV5-6 and TRBJ1-1, the full variable domain is DAGVTQSPTHLIKTRGQQVTLRCSPKSGHDTVSWYQQALGQGPQFIFQYYEEEERQRGNFPDRFSGHQFPNYSSELNVNALLLGDSALYLCASSLGAADGMNTEAFFGQGTRLTVV.